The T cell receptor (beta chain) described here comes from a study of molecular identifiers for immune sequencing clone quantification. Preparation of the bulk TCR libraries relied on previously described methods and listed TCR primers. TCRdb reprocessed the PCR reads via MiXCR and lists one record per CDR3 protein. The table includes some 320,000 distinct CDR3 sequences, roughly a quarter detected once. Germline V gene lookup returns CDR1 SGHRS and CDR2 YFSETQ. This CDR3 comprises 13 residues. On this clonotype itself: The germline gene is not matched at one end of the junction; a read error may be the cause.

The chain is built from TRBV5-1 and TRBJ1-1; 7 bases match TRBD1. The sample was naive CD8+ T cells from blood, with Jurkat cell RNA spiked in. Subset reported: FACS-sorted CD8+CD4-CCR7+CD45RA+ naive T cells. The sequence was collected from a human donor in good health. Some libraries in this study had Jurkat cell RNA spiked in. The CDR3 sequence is CDSSWTGGTEAFF. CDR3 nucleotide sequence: TGCGACAGCAGCTGGACAGGTGGCACTGAAGCTTTCTTT.